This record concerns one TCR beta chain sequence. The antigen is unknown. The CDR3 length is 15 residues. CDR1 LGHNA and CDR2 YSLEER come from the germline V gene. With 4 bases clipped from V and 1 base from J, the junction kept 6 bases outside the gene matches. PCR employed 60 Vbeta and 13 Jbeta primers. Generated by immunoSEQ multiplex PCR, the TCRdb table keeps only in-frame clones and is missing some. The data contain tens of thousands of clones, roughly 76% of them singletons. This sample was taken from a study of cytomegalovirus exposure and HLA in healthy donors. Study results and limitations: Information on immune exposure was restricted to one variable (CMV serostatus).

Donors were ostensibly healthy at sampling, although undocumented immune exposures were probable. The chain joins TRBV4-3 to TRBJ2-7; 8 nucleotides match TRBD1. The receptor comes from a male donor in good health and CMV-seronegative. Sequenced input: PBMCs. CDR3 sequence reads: CASSPGTGGSYEQYF. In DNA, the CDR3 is TGCGCCAGCAGCCCGGGGACAGGCGGATCCTACGAGCAGTACTTC.